The 26 T cell receptor beta chains in this list originate from one sample, sequenced in a study of blood T cell repertoires in COVID-19. This table comes from immunoSEQ multiplex PCR, and its TCRdb copy is limited to in-frame clones, with some not included. The sample has about 290,000 clones, about 90% seen once. The sequenced sample consisted of peripheral blood. The source of these receptors is a woman under 40 with COVID-19, enrolled during active disease.

V is TRBV2 and J is TRBJ1-3; D gene ambiguous. Between the trimmed V and J ends, which lost 3 bases and 3 bases, there was a span of 12 bases. The germline CDR1 and CDR2 sequences are SNHLY and FYNNEI. This CDR3 region has 15 residues. CDR3 protein: CASSDQLGGGNTIYF. In nucleotides, the CDR3 is TGTGCCAGCAGTGACCAATTGGGAGGTGGAAACACCATATATTTT.

The rearrangement links TRBV9 to TRBJ2-7; no definite D call. The CDR3 is 14 amino acids. The ends were cut back, 4 bases at V and 5 bases at J, with 16 bases in the middle. The germline V gene has CDR1 SGDLS and CDR2 YYNGEE. CDR3 nucleotides: TGTGCCAGCAGCCCCAGAGGCCCGGAGAACGAGCAGTACTTC. Protein sequence: CASSPRGPENEQYF.

The V call is TRBV7-9, the J call TRBJ2-5; maybe TRBD1 (5 bases). Germline loops: CDR1 SEHNR, CDR2 FQNEAQ (reference sequence). Trimming removed 8 bases at V and 0 bases at J, with 19 bases between. CDR3 length: 16 residues. The CDR3 sequence: CASGAWWADNQETQYF. The CDR3 DNA is TGTGCCAGCGGGGCGTGGTGGGCAGACAACCAAGAGACCCAGTACTTC. Full variable domain (outside the CDR3, taken from reference TRBV7-9 and TRBJ2-5): DTGVSQNPRHKITKRGQNVTFRCDPISEHNRLYWYRQTLGQGPEFLTYFQNEAQLEKSRLLSDRFSAERPKGSFSTLEIQRTEQGDSAMYLCASGAWWADNQETQYFGPGTRLLVL.

This clone was counted a single time. The chain joins TRBV6-5 to TRBJ2-4, with TRBD2 matching over 14 bases. V lost 4 bases, J lost 6 bases, and 5 bases stayed unmatched. Germline CDR1 reads MNHEY; CDR2 reads SVGAGI. This CDR3 is 16 amino acids long. The CDR3 spells CASSFRLAGGLNIQYF. CDR3 sequence (DNA): TGTGCCAGCAGTTTCCGACTAGCGGGGGGGCTAAACATTCAGTACTTC.

This clone was seen a single time. This rearrangement joins TRBV6-5 to TRBJ1-3, with D uncertain. With 4 bases removed from V and 0 bases from J, the gap between germline ends came to 13 bases. The CDR3 sequence is 16 residues long. The germline V gene has CDR1 MNHEY and CDR2 SVGAGI. The CDR3 spells CASSFSRLSSGNTIYF. The CDR3 bases are TGTGCCAGCAGTTTCTCTCGCTTGAGCTCTGGAAACACCATATATTTT.

This chain joins TRBV7-5 and TRBJ2-1; TRBD2, the table's D call, lacks a check against the DNA. TRBV7-5 is a documented pseudogene. The CDR3 has 14 amino acids. The CDR3 is CVRSLAGGPIEQFF. The CDR3 DNA is TGTGTCAGAAGCTTGGCGGGGGGGCCGATTGAGCAGTTCTTC.

This rearrangement joins TRBV3-1 (or the pseudogene TRBV3-2) to TRBJ1-6, with TRBD1 identical over 8 bases. The CDR3 length is 17 residues. Trimming at V came to 4 bases and at J to 0 bases, leaving 5 bases not matched to a gene. Germline lookup yields CDR1 LGHDT and CDR2 YNNKEL (reference sequence). DNA for the CDR3: TGTGCCAGCAGCCGGGCGGACAGGGCCTCCTATAATTCACCCCTCCACTTT. Protein: CASSRADRASYNSPLHF.

The chain carries TRBV10-1 and TRBJ1-1; D unresolved. V lost 6 bases and J 1 base, leaving 9 bases between the germline ends. CDR3 length: 13 residues. Germline V gives CDR1 WNHNN, CDR2 SYGVQD (reference sequence). The CDR3 protein is CASSPSENTEAFF. CDR3 DNA: TGCGCCAGCAGCCCTAGCGAGAACACTGAAGCTTTCTTT.

The gene calls are TRBV29-1 and TRBJ2-1; 8 bases are a match to TRBD1. Germline V gene data show CDR1 as SQVTM and CDR2 as ANQGSEA. V shed 5 bases, J shed 5 bases, and the junction held 5 bases outside the gene matches. CDR3 length equals 13 residues. CDR3 loop: CSVSGGQNNEQFF. CDR3 coding DNA: TGCAGCGTTTCAGGGGGCCAGAACAATGAGCAGTTCTTC.

J is TRBJ2-1 and V is TRBV4-2; D unresolved. Germline V gene data show CDR1 as LGHNA and CDR2 as YNFKEQ. CDR3 length equals 17 residues. V lost 0 bases, J lost 1 base, and 13 bases lay in between. CDR3 sequence reads: CASSQDTPEYSYNEQFF. CDR3 nucleotides: TGTGCCAGCAGCCAAGATACACCGGAGTATTCCTACAATGAGCAGTTCTTC.

This chain uses TRBV3-1 (or the pseudogene TRBV3-2) with TRBJ2-5, with TRBD2 as a possible D gene (6 bases). Trimming removed 1 base from V and 2 bases from J, with 14 bases in between. CDR3 length equals 16 residues. Germline loops: CDR1 LGHDT, CDR2 YNNKEL (reference sequence). CDR3 in amino acids: CASSQGIRREQETQYF. The DNA of the CDR3 is TGTGCCAGCAGCCAAGGAATCCGACGGGAGCAAGAGACCCAGTACTTC.

V is TRBV5-1 and J is TRBJ2-7, with a tentative D call TRBD1 (6 bases). V was clipped by 4 bases and J by 3 bases, with 14 bases between them. This CDR3 region has 14 residues. CDR1 is SGHRS, CDR2 YFSETQ, per germline. The CDR3 loop reads CASSKAGDGYEQYF. CDR3 DNA sequence: TGCGCCAGCAGCAAGGCAGGGGACGGCTACGAGCAGTACTTC.

The chain employs TRBV10-1 and TRBJ2-2; 7 bases are shared with TRBD2. This CDR3 comprises 16 residues. Germline V lookup: CDR1 WNHNN, CDR2 SYGVQD (reference sequence). V lost 3 bases, J lost 7 bases, and 11 bases stayed unmatched. The CDR3 loop reads CASSDLGGGVDGELFF. The CDR3, as DNA: TGCGCCAGCAGTGATCTCGGCGGGGGAGTTGACGGGGAGCTGTTTTTT.

This clone was seen more than once but under ten times. CDR3 sequence: CASSFWEKEGRDYTF. Here the CDR3 DNA reads TGTGCCAGCAGCTTTTGGGAGAAGGAGGGGAGAGACTACACCTTC. V and J are TRBV7-9 and TRBJ1-2; a possible D gene is TRBD1 (5 bases). Per germline, CDR1 SEHNR and CDR2 FQNEAQ (reference sequence). CDR3 size: 15 residues. V was cut by 3 bases and J by 10 bases, with 21 bases left in between.

In regard to this clone: Relative to the germline gene, one junction end is altered; a read error may explain this. The V call is TRBV5-4, the J call TRBJ2-1; a weak D match, TRBD2 (7 bases). Germline CDR1 SGHNT, CDR2 YYREEE (reference sequence). The CDR3 is made up of 16 amino acids. DNA for the CDR3: TGTGCCAGCAGCAAATACAGGGTACGGGACTACGATGAGCAGTTCTTC. Protein sequence: CASSKYRVRDYDEQFF.

This chain links TRBV7-7 with TRBJ2-5; 10 bases are shared with TRBD2. After removal of 10 bases from V and 4 bases from J, the junction contained 6 bases not matched to a gene. The CDR3 is made up of 13 amino acids. CDR1 is SSHAT and CDR2 is FNYEAQ in the germline V gene (reference sequence). The CDR3 loop is CAKSGGAGETQYF. CDR3 coding DNA: TGTGCCAAAAGCGGGGGGGCGGGAGAGACCCAGTACTTC.

The chain couples TRBV19 to TRBJ1-1, with D unclear. Germline assignment: CDR1 LNHDA and CDR2 SQIVND (reference sequence). Trimming removed 6 bases at V and 0 bases at J, with 8 bases between. The CDR3 length is 13 residues. For the CDR3, the DNA is TGTGCCAGTAGGCCTAACGTGAACACTGAAGCTTTCTTT. Translation: CASRPNVNTEAFF.

J is TRBJ1-4 and V is TRBV11-2, with D possibly TRBD1 on 5 matching bases. Germline assignment: CDR1 SGHAT and CDR2 FQNNGV. The CDR3 length is 15 residues. V lost 5 bases, J lost 6 bases, and 16 bases lay in between. The CDR3 DNA is TGTGCCAGCAGCCCCGTCGGCAGGGCGGATGAAAAACTGTTTTTT. Its protein is CASSPVGRADEKLFF.

With regard to this clone: Other DNA sequences from this sample encode an identical CDR3 as well. This chain uses TRBV3-1 (or the pseudogene TRBV3-2) with TRBJ2-7, with 13 bases matching TRBD2. CDR3 size: 16 residues. The germline V gene encodes CDR1 LGHDT and CDR2 YNNKEL (reference sequence). V trimming: 6 bases; J trimming: 2 bases; junction bases outside the gene matches: 7. CDR3 in amino acids: CASRKTSGGRAYEQYF. The CDR3 DNA follows: TGTGCCAGCAGAAAGACTAGCGGGGGGCGAGCCTACGAGCAGTACTTC.

In this sample, this clone turned up a few times. The chain couples TRBV14 to TRBJ1-1; TRBD1 agrees at 9 bases. V lost 4 bases, J lost 10 bases, and 7 bases stayed unmatched. The CDR3 extends over 13 amino acids. CDR1 is SGHDN and CDR2 is FVKESK in the germline V gene. CDR3 bases: TGTGCCAGCAGCCCTGGACAGGGGCTTACAGCTTTCTTT. Its translation: CASSPGQGLTAFF.

The CDR3 sequence is CASSAGARGSGANVLTF. DNA for the CDR3: TGTGCCAGCAGTGCAGGGGCCAGGGGCTCTGGGGCCAACGTCCTGACTTTC. The rearrangement links TRBV3-1 (or the pseudogene TRBV3-2) to TRBJ2-6; perhaps TRBD1 as D (6 bases). CDR3 length: 17 amino acids. The V end was cut by 6 bases, the J end by 0 bases, with 15 bases between. From germline, CDR1 is LGHDT and CDR2 YNNKEL (reference sequence).

The rearrangement uses TRBV19 and TRBJ2-7; tentatively, D is TRBD1 (5 bases). The germline CDR1 and CDR2 sequences are LNHDA and SQIVND (reference sequence). Between the trimmed V and J ends, which lost 5 bases and 0 bases, there was a span of 8 bases. There are 13 residues in the CDR3. This CDR3 is CASSPRVSYEQYF. The CDR3 DNA reads TGTGCCAGTAGTCCCAGGGTCTCCTACGAGCAGTACTTC.

The chain combines TRBV28 with TRBJ1-1; 8 nucleotides agree with TRBD1. The CDR3 is 14 amino acids. V shed 3 bases and J 7 bases; nucleotides not matched to a gene: 7. Germline V gene lookup returns CDR1 MDHEN and CDR2 SYDVKM. CDR3 coding DNA: TGTGCCAGCAGTTTTTTCCAGGGGGCGGGTGAAGCTTTCTTT. Translating gives CASSFFQGAGEAFF.

The chain recombines TRBV27 with TRBJ2-7, with a tentative D call TRBD2 (5 bases). With 5 bases removed from V and 6 bases from J, the gap between germline ends came to 11 bases. The CDR3 loop spans 12 amino acids. Germline V gene data show CDR1 as MNHEY and CDR2 as SMNVEV (reference sequence). The CDR3 loop is CASSPGLGEQYF. DNA for the CDR3: TGTGCCAGCAGTCCCGGACTTGGCGAGCAGTACTTC.

V is TRBV3-1 (or the pseudogene TRBV3-2) and J is TRBJ2-1; weak D call: TRBD2 (6 bases). The CDR3 runs 14 residues. CDR1 LGHDT and CDR2 YNNKEL come from the germline V gene (reference sequence). V lost 4 bases, J lost 8 bases, and 15 bases lay in between. This CDR3 reads CASSPYRGGDEQFF. CDR3 DNA: TGTGCCAGCAGCCCATATCGGGGCGGGGATGAGCAGTTCTTC.

The chain recombines TRBV6-5 with TRBJ1-2; no definite D call. The V end lost 4 bases, the J end lost 2 bases, and 8 bases lay between the germline ends. Germline CDR1 and CDR2: MNHEY and SVGAGI. The CDR3 consists of 13 residues. The CDR3 sequence: CASSLSWNYGYTF. The CDR3 region has the DNA TGTGCCAGCAGTTTGAGCTGGAACTATGGCTACACCTTC.